This T cell receptor beta chain was found in a study of naive and memory T cell subsets (dated by TCRdb to between 2016 and 2019). Describing the broader study: In the figure summarizing the skin biopsy and whole blood samples, 10 or so blood donors, 7 tuberculin skin test biopsies and 3 saline control biopsies were reported. PCR2 was typically a SYBR Green qPCR stopped at a set threshold; low-input samples could instead use end-point PCR (around 6 cycles).

Library method: 5' RACE. Four rounds of PCR, run with the SP2 primer together with nested alpha and beta constant region primers, were used to amplify the ligated cDNA. For the blood and skin samples, TCR RNA was reverse transcribed with SuperScript IV using primers for the alpha and beta constant regions. An oligonucleotide carrying the Illumina SP2 primer and a UMI was ligated to the 3' end of the cDNA by means of T4 RNA ligase 1. The 12-nucleotide UMI consisted of two random hexamers with an eight-base spacer between the hexamers to prevent hairpin formation. From the second PCR onward, the TCR alpha and beta chain libraries were handled separately, and dual indexing was used for multiplexing. After pooling, the indexed libraries were analyzed by capillary electrophoresis and sequenced on either an Illumina MiSeq or NextSeq. Libraries were spiked with PhiX DNA at 5-7% so that base diversity was increased and cluster recognition was improved. The paper's processing steps were these. Demultiplexor took UMIs from read 2, joined the UMIs to the TCR sequence from read 1, and separated reads according to sample indices. V and J genes and V-J junctions were identified by Decombinator, and each TCR was assigned a five-part identifier that included V and J deletions. Collapsinator relied on UMIs to correct both sequencing errors and PCR amplification heterogeneity, producing a UMI-based abundance for each TCR. CDR3Translator turned identifiers into nucleotide sequence, translated that sequence into amino acids, and pulled out CDR3 regions based on terminal motifs. Error-corrected counts of alpha and beta TCRs from blood and skin were compared after being normalized to the amount of input RNA. Using fastp at Q25 and MiXCR, TCRdb reprocessed the public reads and kept productive beta chains. Under each unique CDR3 protein, matching rows form one entry showing the most common genes and DNA. These V and J calls derive from TCRdb rather than the authors' analysis. The sample table lists tens of thousands of distinct CDR3 sequences, 7.2% of them with a count of one. The ten largest clones take up around 9.7% of the sample.

Notes on this clonotype: Its antigen is unknown. There are no base qualities to consult, and no much larger clone falls within one base.

Trimming takes 9 bases from V and 6 bases from J, and the germline ends sit 18 bases apart. Sequences LNHNV (CDR1) and YYDKDF (CDR2) are obtained from the germline V gene (reference sequence). From cysteine to phenylalanine, the CDR3 is 14 amino acids long. CDR3 DNA only is kept here, 42 bases in frame from base 1. A robust, sensitive protocol for the amplification, sequencing and analysis of TCRs was described in the study, in which 3' ligation of a UMI-containing oligonucleotide to TCR cDNA was used. For whole blood analysis, approximately 2.5 ml of peripheral blood was collected from healthy adult volunteers into Tempus tubes, and RNA was extracted following the manufacturer's instructions. Total RNA, without cell sorting, was DNase treated with RQ1 DNase before reverse transcription, targeting roughly 1 to 1,100 ng input. Skin biopsy and whole blood libraries were made to test pipeline robustness in samples where T cells form a minority population.

Results and caveats for the whole study, not just this receptor: The RNA-based method was acknowledged as potentially sensitive to TCR transcript changes with T cell activation and differentiation.

The chain is encoded by TRBV15 joined to TRBJ2-1; the D gene cannot be named for sure. The receptor was derived from a male donor in good health. In nucleotides, the sequence is TGTGCCACTAGATCCGTTCTTATGACCAATGAGCAGTTCTTC. Its protein product is CATRSVLMTNEQFF.